This T cell receptor (beta chain) was recovered during a study of patients and donors after allogeneic stem cell transplantation. This CDR3 contains 15 residues. Germline V gene lookup returns CDR1 LNHNV and CDR2 YYDKDF (reference sequence). V lost 3 bases, J lost 0 bases, and 11 bases lay in between. TCRdb fed the RT-PCR reads into MiXCR, producing one record per CDR3 protein. The table has roughly 960,000 distinct CDR3 sequences, about a sixth seen once; the top ten hold approximately 5.9%. The receptor comes from a human donor who was either an allogeneic HSCT recipient or a stem cell or donor lymphocyte infusion donor (not recorded which). It is not recorded whose cells these are; they may come from a transplant donor. This chain connects TRBV15 to TRBJ1-2; D is unresolved. Sequencing was performed on blood, either unsorted or a sorted T cell fraction (not recorded which). CDR3 region: CATSREPRANYGYTF. The CDR3 DNA is TGTGCCACCAGCAGGGAGCCGAGAGCTAACTATGGCTACACCTTC.